These T cell receptor beta chains were read from a single sample in a study of cytomegalovirus exposure and HLA in healthy donors. Profiled with immunoSEQ multiplex PCR; TCRdb holds only in-frame clones, not every one. This sample yields fewer than 200,000 clones, of which 82% are seen a single time; roughly 0.99% belongs to the top ten. The sample was PBMCs. Source of these receptors: a girl aged 2-10 years in good health and CMV-seropositive. The CDR3 runs from the conserved cysteine through the conserved F or W. Fields, in order: V gene, D gene, clone size, CDR3 length, J gene, CDR3 DNA, CDR3 protein. The D gene is left open where the match is weak. Where a row states a size, it is once, few, many or the class of an expanded clone; other rows omit it.

TRBV30,TRBD2,few,15,TRBJ2-2,TGTGCCTGGAGTGTACTCGGGGGGGGCACCGGGGAGCTGTTTTTT,CAWSVLGGGTGELFF
TRBV19,.,.,15,TRBJ1-5,TGTGCCAGTAGCCCCCGGCAGGGACCGGGAGAGGCCCAGCATTTT,CASSPRQGPGEAQHF
TRBV6-1,.,.,14,TRBJ2-7,TGTGCCAGCCGTGGACCGTCGACAGGCTACGAGCAGTACTTC,CASRGPSTGYEQYF
TRBV7-9,.,.,15,TRBJ2-5,TGTGCCAGCAGCCCGGGGGTACAGGTACAAGAGACCCAGTACTTC,CASSPGVQVQETQYF
TRBV29-1,.,.,11,TRBJ1-1,TGCAGCCACGGGGGGAACACTGAAGCTTTCTTT,CSHGGNTEAFF
TRBV7-2,.,.,17,TRBJ2-1,TGTGCCAGCAGCATCCGAGTTCTTTATCAGGGGTACAATGAGCAGTTCTTC,CASSIRVLYQGYNEQFF
TRBV2,TRBD2,few,17,TRBJ2-1,TGTGCCAGCAGTGAAGCGCTTGGGCTAGCGGGAGGGAATGAGCAGTTCTTC,CASSEALGLAGGNEQFF
TRBV4-1,.,.,15,TRBJ1-2,TGCGCCAGCAGCCACCTGGGGAGGGTCCCTCGGGGCTACACCTTC,CASSHLGRVPRGYTF
TRBV5-6,.,.,13,TRBJ1-1,TGTGCCAGCAGCTTGTTAATGAACACTGAAGCTTTCTTT,CASSLLMNTEAFF
TRBV7-2,TRBD2,.,15,TRBJ2-1,TGTGCCAGCAGCTCTGGACTAGCGGGAGGGAGGAGTGAGTTCTTC,CASSSGLAGGRSEFF
TRBV7-9,.,.,16,TRBJ1-2,TGTGCCAGCAGCTTAGCCGGTACAACAGGGAACTATGGCTACACCTTC,CASSLAGTTGNYGYTF
TRBV10-3,TRBD1,.,18,TRBJ1-2,TGTGCCATCAGTGAGCCGGGGGAGTTTCGAGGGGGCACGGATGGCTACACCTTC,CAISEPGEFRGGTDGYTF
TRBV7-8,.,.,17,TRBJ2-1,TGTGCCAGCAGCCCGAGGAGGGTGATGGCCCCGAGGGATGAGCAGTTCTTC,CASSPRRVMAPRDEQFF
TRBV11-2,.,.,12,TRBJ1-4,TGTGCCAGCAGACAGTCGAGTGTAAAACTGTTTTTT,CASRQSSVKLFF
TRBV28,TRBD2,.,16,TRBJ2-3,TGTGCCAGCAGATCTTTTCTAGCGGGAAGCACAGATACGCAGTATTTT,CASRSFLAGSTDTQYF
TRBV28,.,.,15,TRBJ1-2,TGTGCCAGCAGTACGTATTTGGCGGCCATCTATGGCTACACCTTC,CASSTYLAAIYGYTF
TRBV7-3,.,few,16,TRBJ2-3,TGTGCCAGCAGTCAGGGGTCCGGGTCTAGCACAGATACGCAGTATTTT,CASSQGSGSSTDTQYF
TRBV19,TRBD1,few,15,TRBJ1-4,TGTGCCAGTAGTAGATCACAGGGGGCGCGAGAAAAACTGTTTTTT,CASSRSQGAREKLFF
TRBV4-1,.,.,16,TRBJ2-1,TGCGCCAGCAGCCATAGGGGGAGACACTCCTACAATGAGCAGTTCTTC,CASSHRGRHSYNEQFF
TRBV5-1,TRBD2,.,15,TRBJ2-7,TGCGCCAGCAGCCTAATAGCGGGAGGGGGTTACGAGCAGTACTTC,CASSLIAGGGYEQYF
TRBV19,TRBD1,.,14,TRBJ1-1,TGTGCCAGTAGTATAGGGACAGGGGACACTGAAGCTTTCTTT,CASSIGTGDTEAFF
TRBV6-6,TRBD2,.,13,TRBJ2-7,TGTGCCACGGGACTAGCGGACTCCTACGAGCAGTACTTC,CATGLADSYEQYF
TRBV30,TRBD2,.,15,TRBJ2-3,TGTGCCTGGGGGCAGGGTAGCGGGAGAACAGATACGCAGTATTTT,CAWGQGSGRTDTQYF
TRBV5-6,.,.,15,TRBJ2-2,TGTGCCAGCAGCTTGATTCGGTCGAACACCGGGGAGCTGTTTTTT,CASSLIRSNTGELFF
TRBV6-1,TRBD2,once,16,TRBJ2-7,TGTGCCAGCAGTGAAGTAGGTAGCGGGAGCTTCTACGAGCAGTACTTC,CASSEVGSGSFYEQYF
TRBV20-1,.,.,11,TRBJ1-2,TGCAGTGCTAGAGACGGACAAGGCTACACCTTC,CSARDGQGYTF
TRBV27,.,.,12,TRBJ1-5,TGTGCCAGCAGTGGCCCTAATCAGCCCCAGCATTTT,CASSGPNQPQHF
TRBV9,TRBD2,.,17,TRBJ2-1,TGTGCCAGCAGCGTAGAGGGCGTGAGCGGGGGCTACAATGAGCAGTTCTTC,CASSVEGVSGGYNEQFF
TRBV28,TRBD1,.,16,TRBJ1-5,TGTGCCAGCAGTTTATACCGAGGACAGGGCAATCAGCCCCAGCATTTT,CASSLYRGQGNQPQHF
TRBV5-6,.,.,18,TRBJ2-5,TGTGCCAGCAGCTCGCTCGGTGCTCCGGGAGTTTTGGAAGAGACCCAGTACTTC,CASSSLGAPGVLEETQYF
TRBV6-1,.,.,11,TRBJ2-7,TGTGCCAGCAGTGAGGTAGAGGAGCAGTACTTC,CASSEVEEQYF
TRBV27,TRBD1,.,11,TRBJ1-2,TGTGCCAGCGCAGACAGGGGAGGCTACACCTTC,CASADRGGYTF
TRBV19,.,.,14,TRBJ2-2,TGTGCCAGTAGTATAGACAGGGGTACCGGGGAGCTATTTTTT,CASSIDRGTGELFF
TRBV7-9,.,few,13,TRBJ1-1,TGTGCCAGCAGCTTCGGGGGGAACACTGAAGCTTTCTTT,CASSFGGNTEAFF
TRBV5-1,TRBD1,.,14,TRBJ2-7,TGCGCCAGCAGCTTGGGCCCCGGACAGGACGAGCAGTACTTC,CASSLGPGQDEQYF
TRBV2,TRBD1,.,12,TRBJ1-5,TGTGCCAGCAGTGGAGGGGGCCAGCCCCAGCATTTT,CASSGGGQPQHF
TRBV6-4,.,.,14,TRBJ2-3,TGTGCCAGCAGTGACTCAGTGGGGGCCGATACGCAGTATTTT,CASSDSVGADTQYF
TRBV30,.,.,14,TRBJ2-6,TGTGCCTGGAGTGTACAGTCTGGGGCCAACGTCCTGACTTTC,CAWSVQSGANVLTF
TRBV25-1,.,once,12,TRBJ1-2,TGTCAATGGCGGGTCAGGGGCTATGGCTACACCTTC,CQWRVRGYGYTF
TRBV29-1,.,.,12,TRBJ1-2,TGCAGCGTTTACCTAGGGGGATATGGCTACACCTTC,CSVYLGGYGYTF
TRBV2,.,once,12,TRBJ1-2,TGTGCCAGCAGTGAAGTTAGCCATGGCTACACCTTC,CASSEVSHGYTF
TRBV6-1,.,few,16,TRBJ1-3,TGTGCCAGCAGTGAATCCCCGACAGGCTCTGGAAACACCATATATTTT,CASSESPTGSGNTIYF
TRBV19,.,.,13,TRBJ1-1,TGTGCCAGTAGCAAGCCAGGGAACACTGAAGCTTTCTTT,CASSKPGNTEAFF
TRBV4-2,.,medium-sized,16,TRBJ2-6,TGTGCCAGCAGCCAAGATGCGGGCTCTGGGGCCAACGTCCTGACTTTC,CASSQDAGSGANVLTF
TRBV21-1,.,.,19,TRBJ2-6,TGTGCCAGCAGCAATAAAACAGGAAGAACCTACTCTGGGGCCAACGTCCTGACTTTC,CASSNKTGRTYSGANVLTF
TRBV19,.,once,14,TRBJ1-1,TGTGCCAGTAGTATCTCGCGGGCGCCCACTGAAGCTTTCTTT,CASSISRAPTEAFF
TRBV7-6,TRBD1,.,14,TRBJ1-1,TGTGCCAGCAGCGCAACAGGGGGGAACACTGAAGCTTTCTTT,CASSATGGNTEAFF
TRBV6-6,.,once,13,TRBJ2-5,TGTGCCAGCAGTCGTGTCGGGCAAGAGACCCAGTACTTC,CASSRVGQETQYF
TRBV7-9,.,.,14,TRBJ1-4,TGTGCCAGCAGCTCCTCCAGGGAAGATGAAAAACTGTTTTTT,CASSSSREDEKLFF
TRBV7-2,TRBD2,.,15,TRBJ2-5,TGTGCCAGCAGCTTAGGCGGGAGAGGTGGGAAGACCCAGTACTTC,CASSLGGRGGKTQYF
TRBV6-1,.,.,12,TRBJ2-3,TGTGCCAGCAGTGAACCTCCCGATACGCAGTATTTT,CASSEPPDTQYF
TRBV5-6,TRBD1,.,18,TRBJ2-6,TGTGCCAGCAGCGGACCGGGACAGCTCCTCTCTGGGGCCAACGTCCTGACTTTC,CASSGPGQLLSGANVLTF
TRBV9,.,.,13,TRBJ1-1,TGTGCCAGCAGCGTAGGTATGAACACTGAAGCTTTCTTT,CASSVGMNTEAFF
TRBV19,TRBD1,once,15,TRBJ2-7,TGTGCCAGTAGTATTTCGAACAGGGGTGTCTACGAGCAGTACTTC,CASSISNRGVYEQYF
TRBV4-1,.,few,12,TRBJ2-1,TGCGCCAGCAGCCGCGTCCAGGGTGAGCAGTTCTTC,CASSRVQGEQFF
TRBV6-6,.,.,13,TRBJ2-3,TGTGCCAGCAGTTACTCGAGAGGGGATACGCAGTATTTT,CASSYSRGDTQYF
TRBV7-8,.,.,15,TRBJ1-1,TGTGCCAGCAGCTTAACCCGACAGCCGAACACTGAAGCTTTCTTT,CASSLTRQPNTEAFF